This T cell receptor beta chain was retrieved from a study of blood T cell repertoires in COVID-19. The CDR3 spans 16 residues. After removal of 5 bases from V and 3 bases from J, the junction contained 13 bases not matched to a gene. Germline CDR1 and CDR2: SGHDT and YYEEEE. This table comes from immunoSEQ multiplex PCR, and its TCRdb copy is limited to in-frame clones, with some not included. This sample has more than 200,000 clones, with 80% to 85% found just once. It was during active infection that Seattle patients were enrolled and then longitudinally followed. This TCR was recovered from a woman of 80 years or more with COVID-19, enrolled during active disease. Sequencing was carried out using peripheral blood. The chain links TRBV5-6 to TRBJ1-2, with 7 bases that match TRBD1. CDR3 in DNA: TGTGCCAGCAGATCGACCCACGGACAGGCAGACTATGGCTACACCTTC. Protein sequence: CASRSTHGQADYGYTF.